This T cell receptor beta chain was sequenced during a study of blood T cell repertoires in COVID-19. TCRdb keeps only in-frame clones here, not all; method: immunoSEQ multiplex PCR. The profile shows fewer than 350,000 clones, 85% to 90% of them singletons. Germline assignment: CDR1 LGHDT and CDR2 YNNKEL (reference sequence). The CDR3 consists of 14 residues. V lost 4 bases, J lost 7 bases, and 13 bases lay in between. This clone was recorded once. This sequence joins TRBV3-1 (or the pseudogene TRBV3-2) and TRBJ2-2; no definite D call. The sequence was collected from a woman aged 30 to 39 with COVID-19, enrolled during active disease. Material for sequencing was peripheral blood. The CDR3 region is CASSPRARSGELFF. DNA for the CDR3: TGTGCCAGCAGCCCCCGAGCTAGGAGCGGGGAGCTGTTTTTT.